This section outlines one TCR beta chain sequence together with its context. It has no known antigen specificity. Per-nucleotide qualities are absent, and no much larger clonotype sits a single base away. CDR1 and CDR2 are read off the germline V gene as SGHRS and YFSETQ. The germline V and J ends show losses of 5 bases and 2 bases respectively, and no gene match explains 11 bases of the junction. The CDR3 starts with the cysteine, ends with the phenylalanine, and has 17 residues. Kept here is only the CDR3 DNA, which spans 51 bases and is read in frame from base 1. The immunoSEQ Assay was used to sequence TCRbeta CDR3 regions. After extraction, genomic DNA underwent amplification by bias-controlled multiplex PCR, followed by high-throughput sequencing. For the original study's pipeline: Collapsing and filtering of sequences were performed to quantify the absolute abundance of each unique TCRbeta CDR3 region. T cell fraction was estimated by normalization of TCRbeta template counts to usable DNA, with usable DNA being measured through amplification of reference genes present in all nucleated cells. Repertoire TCRs were annotated as SARS-CoV-2-specific by exact matching of V gene, CDR3 amino acid sequence and J gene to a known reactive TCR set. The reference SARS-CoV-2 TCR set was obtained from MIRA and was filtered for enrichment in COVID-19-positive ImmuneCODE repertoires, whereby public or cross-reactive TCRs were removed. Based on the MIRA antigens, annotated TCRs were further analysed at the level of specific ORF or position within ORF. Depth was the summed frequency of annotated unique rearrangements, while breadth was defined as annotated unique rearrangements over total unique productive rearrangements. Group comparisons of TCR breadth used two-sided Wilcoxon rank-sum tests. In TCRdb, the immuneACCESS table is reduced to in-frame sequences with V and J assigned. These tables do not hold every clone; where another copy was compared, an unresolved V gene accounts for under half, and the others remain unexplained. D and trimming were read from the DNA, whereas the V and J calls and clone size are those reported in that table. The sample table holds some 450,000 clones, of which about 90% were seen once. Around 4.5% of the sample is held by the ten biggest clonotypes.

The data derive from a study of Ad26.COV2.S vaccination and SARS-CoV-2 variants (dated by TCRdb to about 2021). For context, the study as a whole: Vaccine-arm donors were drawn from COV1001, a multicentre, randomized, double-blind, placebo-controlled phase I-IIa trial of Ad26.COV2.S in healthy adults. Investigators remained blinded to trial group allocation during experiments and outcome assessment. The TCR-sequenced set comprised about 32 samples: some 19 Ad26.COV2.S vaccine recipients, 5 placebo recipients and 8 SARS-CoV-2 convalescent individuals. TCRbeta repertoire sequencing was used to assess the specificity and breadth of SARS-CoV-2-reactive T cell receptors after Ad26.COV2.S vaccination. Ad26.COV2.S was administered intramuscularly at 5 x 10^10 or 1 x 10^11 viral particles, either as a single shot or as two shots given 56 days apart. Trial participants were randomized into five groups of five: low-dose or high-dose Ad26.COV2.S given once or twice, or placebo on both occasions.

In the paper's terms, the treatment or condition label means: roughly 20 received Ad26.COV2.S at low or high dose, single or two shots; about 5 received placebo; per-sample allocation not given. Repertoires of vaccine and placebo recipients were sequenced from samples taken on day 63 after the first injection. Cohort 1b enrolled about two dozen adults aged 18-55 years at a single site in Boston, USA, between 29 July and 7 August 2020. Ad26.COV2.S consisted of a replication-incompetent adenovirus type 26 vector by which a prefusion-stabilized SARS-CoV-2 spike protein from the original Wuhan strain was expressed. Summary of the overall study and its limitations: After vaccination, spike-specific CD8+ and CD4+ T cell responses were reported to show substantial breadth. The study lacked the statistical power to compare responses across vaccine doses or regimens. According to the authors, total T cell responses may have been underestimated by the TCR breadth and depth analyses. Non-spike TCR breadth was comparable between vaccine and placebo recipients, consistent with the vaccine containing only spike. Higher spike-specific TCR breadth was observed in Ad26.COV2.S recipients than in placebo recipients (P = 0.0014).

This receptor was identified in a person aged 18 to 59 who received the Ad26.COV2.S COVID-19 vaccine or a placebo. The sample in question was peripheral blood, obtained in a trial of Ad26.COV2.S vaccine versus placebo. The V and J segments used are TRBV5-1 and TRBJ1-4, and 8 junctional nucleotides match TRBD1. For the CDR3, the sequence is CASSLPATGATNEKLFF. The sequence in DNA is TGCGCCAGCAGTTTGCCCGCGACAGGGGCCACTAATGAAAAACTGTTTTTT.